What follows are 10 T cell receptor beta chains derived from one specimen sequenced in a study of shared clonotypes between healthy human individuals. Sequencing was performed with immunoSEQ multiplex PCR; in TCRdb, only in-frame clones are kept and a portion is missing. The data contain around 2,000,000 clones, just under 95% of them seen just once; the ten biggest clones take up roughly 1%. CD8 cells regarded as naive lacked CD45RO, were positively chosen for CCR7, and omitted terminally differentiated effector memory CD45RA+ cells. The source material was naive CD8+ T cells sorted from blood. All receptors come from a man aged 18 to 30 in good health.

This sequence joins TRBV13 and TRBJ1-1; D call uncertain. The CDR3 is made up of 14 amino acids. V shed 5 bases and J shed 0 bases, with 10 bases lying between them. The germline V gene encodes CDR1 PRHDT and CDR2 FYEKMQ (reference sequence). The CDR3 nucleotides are TGTGCCAGCAGCCCTTCGAATTTGAACACTGAAGCTTTCTTT. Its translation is CASSPSNLNTEAFF.

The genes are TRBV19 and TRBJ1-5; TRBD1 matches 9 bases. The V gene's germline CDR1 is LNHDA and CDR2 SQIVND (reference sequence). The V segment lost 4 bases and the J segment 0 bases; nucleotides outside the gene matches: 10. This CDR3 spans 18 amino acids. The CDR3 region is CASSNNRDRVSSNQPQHF. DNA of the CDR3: TGTGCCAGTAGTAATAACCGGGACAGGGTGAGTAGCAATCAGCCCCAGCATTTT.

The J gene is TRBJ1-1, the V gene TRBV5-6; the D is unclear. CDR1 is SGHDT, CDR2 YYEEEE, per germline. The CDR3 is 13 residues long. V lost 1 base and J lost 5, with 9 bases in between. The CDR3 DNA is TGTGCCAGCAGCTTGCAACACTATACTGAAGCTTTCTTT. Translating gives CASSLQHYTEAFF.

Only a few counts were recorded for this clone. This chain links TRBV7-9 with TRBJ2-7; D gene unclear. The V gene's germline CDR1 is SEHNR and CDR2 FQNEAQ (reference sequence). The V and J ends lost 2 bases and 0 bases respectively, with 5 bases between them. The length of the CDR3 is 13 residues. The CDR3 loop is CASSLTNSYEQYF. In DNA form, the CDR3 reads TGTGCCAGCAGCTTAACTAACTCCTACGAGCAGTACTTC.

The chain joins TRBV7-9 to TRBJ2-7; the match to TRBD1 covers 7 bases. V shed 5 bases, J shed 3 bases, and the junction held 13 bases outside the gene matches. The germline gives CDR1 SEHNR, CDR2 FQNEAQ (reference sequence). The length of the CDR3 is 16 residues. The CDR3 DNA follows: TGTGCCAGCAGCCCCGGACAGGCCTCCCCCCTCTACGAGCAGTACTTC. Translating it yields CASSPGQASPLYEQYF.

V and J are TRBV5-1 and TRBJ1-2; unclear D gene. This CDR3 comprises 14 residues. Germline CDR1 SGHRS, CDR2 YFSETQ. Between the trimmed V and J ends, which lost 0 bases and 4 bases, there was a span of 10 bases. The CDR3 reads CASSLGGPIYGYTF. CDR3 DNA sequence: TGCGCCAGCAGCTTGGGTGGGCCCATCTATGGCTACACCTTC.

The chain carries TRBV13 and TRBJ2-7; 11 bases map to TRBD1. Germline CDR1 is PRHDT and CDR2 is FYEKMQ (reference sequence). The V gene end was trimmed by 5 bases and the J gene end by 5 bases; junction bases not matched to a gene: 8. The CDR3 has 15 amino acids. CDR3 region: CASSPGGQGVHEQYF. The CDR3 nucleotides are TGTGCCAGCAGCCCAGGGGGACAGGGGGTGCACGAGCAGTACTTC.

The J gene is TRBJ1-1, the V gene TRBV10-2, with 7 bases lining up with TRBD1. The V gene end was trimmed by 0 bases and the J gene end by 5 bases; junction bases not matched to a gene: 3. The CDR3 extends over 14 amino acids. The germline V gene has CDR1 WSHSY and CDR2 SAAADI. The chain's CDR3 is CASSESRGATEAFF. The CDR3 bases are TGCGCCAGCAGTGAGTCCAGGGGGGCTACTGAAGCTTTCTTT.

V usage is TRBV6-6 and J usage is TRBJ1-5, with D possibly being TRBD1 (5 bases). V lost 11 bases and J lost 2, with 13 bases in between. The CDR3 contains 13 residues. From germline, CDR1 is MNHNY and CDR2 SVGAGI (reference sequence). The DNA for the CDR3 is TGTGCCCTGGGGGTTGAGGGCAATCAGCCCCAGCATTTT. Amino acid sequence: CALGVEGNQPQHF.

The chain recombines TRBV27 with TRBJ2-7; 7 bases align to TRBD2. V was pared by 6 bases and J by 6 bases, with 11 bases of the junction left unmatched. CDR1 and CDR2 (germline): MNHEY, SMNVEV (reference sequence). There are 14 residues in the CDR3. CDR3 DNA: TGTGCCAGCAGGCTTTATCAGGGCGGGGGCGAGCAGTACTTC. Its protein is CASRLYQGGGEQYF.